A single sample is the source of the 23 T cell receptor beta chains below, sequenced in a study of shared clonotypes between healthy human individuals. Data came from immunoSEQ multiplex PCR; TCRdb stores just in-frame clones and leaves some out. This table has 2 million to 2.5 million clones, around 95% appearing once. Sequencing was done on a sample of naive CD4+ T cells sorted from blood. Subset denoted: CD45RA+ positively selected. These receptors all stem from a man in his late teens or twenties in good health.

The CDR3: CASSRGVGEEKLFF. The CDR3, as DNA: TGTGCCAGTAGCCGTGGGGTTGGGGAGGAAAAACTGTTTTTT. The chain employs TRBV19 and TRBJ1-4; D is unresolved. The germline gives CDR1 LNHDA, CDR2 SQIVND (reference sequence). CDR3 length equals 14 residues. The germline V and J ends were trimmed by 6 bases and 8 bases, with 16 bases remaining between them.

With regard to this clone: The sample contains more than one DNA sequence encoding this CDR3. The V gene is TRBV7-2, the J gene TRBJ2-5; 11 nucleotides line up with TRBD2. This CDR3 spans 15 amino acids. Trimming cost V 3 bases and J 4 bases; bases outside gene matches: 4. CDR1 is SGHTA and CDR2 is FQGNSA in the germline V gene. CDR3 residues: CASSLELAGAETQYF. The CDR3 nucleotides read TGTGCCAGCAGCTTGGAACTAGCGGGGGCAGAGACCCAGTACTTC.

The rearrangement uses TRBV5-1 and TRBJ1-3, with D possibly TRBD1 on 5 matching bases. Germline CDR1 reads SGHRS; CDR2 reads YFSETQ. The V end was cut by 0 bases, the J end by 4 bases, with 11 bases between. The CDR3 runs 15 residues. CDR3 sequence reads: CASSLGSGPGNTIYF. The CDR3 DNA reads as TGCGCCAGCAGCTTGGGGTCGGGGCCGGGAAACACCATATATTTT.

The V gene is TRBV4-3, the J gene TRBJ1-1; 8 positions match TRBD1. After removal of 5 bases from V and 4 bases from J, the junction contained 9 bases not matched to a gene. Germline CDR1 and CDR2: LGHNA and YSLEER. The CDR3 runs to 15 residues. The DNA of the CDR3 is TGCGCCAGCAGCTTTAATGACAGGGGAGCCACTGAAGCTTTCTTT. Its protein product is CASSFNDRGATEAFF.

V is TRBV28 and J is TRBJ1-1; 7 nucleotides agree with TRBD1. The CDR3 length is 15 residues. V gave up 6 bases and J gave up 1 base; unmatched junction bases: 8. The germline gives CDR1 MDHEN, CDR2 SYDVKM. The CDR3 nucleotides read TGTGCCAGCAGCAACGGGAGGACAGGGAACACTGAAGCTTTCTTT. Protein product: CASSNGRTGNTEAFF.

This chain joins TRBV7-9 and TRBJ2-5; possibly TRBD2 for D (7 bases). The CDR3 totals 16 residues. The V end lost 0 bases, the J end lost 2 bases, and 13 bases lay between the germline ends. Germline V gives CDR1 SEHNR, CDR2 FQNEAQ (reference sequence). For the CDR3, the DNA is TGTGCCAGCAGCTTAGCGGGCGGGGGCCCTCAAGAGACCCAGTACTTC. This encodes CASSLAGGGPQETQYF.

The chain is built from TRBV5-1 and TRBJ2-3; possibly TRBD1 or TRBD2 for D (6 bases each). Germline CDR1 and CDR2: SGHRS and YFSETQ. Trimming shortened V by 4 bases and J by 3 bases, and 21 bases separated the two germline ends. The CDR3 covers 17 residues. CDR3 in amino acids: CASSRSLTGRGTDTQYF. In DNA, the CDR3 is TGCGCCAGCAGCCGATCCCTGACAGGACGGGGGACAGATACGCAGTATTTT.

This clone was found once. Other DNA sequences in this specimen translate into the identical CDR3. The chain links TRBV9 to TRBJ2-3; D gene ambiguous. Looked up from germline, CDR1 is SGDLS and CDR2 is YYNGEE. The V gene lost 3 bases and the J gene lost 2 bases, with 4 bases spanning the gap. There are 12 residues in the CDR3. The CDR3 sequence: CASSAVTDTQYF. Written as DNA, the CDR3 is TGTGCCAGCAGCGCGGTCACAGATACGCAGTATTTT.

As for this clone: Distinct nucleotide sequences in the sample also encode this CDR3. This chain links TRBV6-5 with TRBJ2-3, with unresolved D. Germline values: CDR1 MNHEY, CDR2 SVGAGI. V gave up 6 bases and J gave up 6 bases, with 10 bases separating them. The CDR3 is 12 amino acids. CDR3 sequence (DNA): TGTGCCAGCAGCTCACGGCCGGATACGCAGTATTTT. Translation gives CASSSRPDTQYF.

Worth noting for this clone: Other DNA sequences of this sample code for an identical CDR3. The rearrangement uses TRBV6-5 and TRBJ2-7; no clear D gene. CDR3 size: 12 residues. The germline V and J ends were trimmed by 5 bases and 4 bases, with 9 bases remaining between them. Germline loops: CDR1 MNHEY, CDR2 SVGAGI. Written as DNA, the CDR3 is TGTGCCAGCAGTCTCGACGGTTACGAGCAGTACTTC. It codes for CASSLDGYEQYF.

The CDR3 bases are TGTGCCAGCAGTAACAGGATTTTTACCAATCAGCCCCAGCATTTT. Encoded protein: CASSNRIFTNQPQHF. The gene calls are TRBV28 and TRBJ1-5, with D perhaps matching TRBD1 (5 bases). This CDR3 has 15 residues. V lost 5 bases and J lost 3, with 14 bases in between. The germline V gene has CDR1 MDHEN and CDR2 SYDVKM. The full variable domain, its missing parts supplied by reference TRBV28 and TRBJ1-5, is DVKVTQSSRYLVKRTGEKVFLECVQDMDHENMFWYRQDPGLGLRLIYFSYDVKMKEKGDIPEGYSVSREKKERFSLILESASTNQTSMYLCASSNRIFTNQPQHFGDGTRLSIL.

The table lists this clone with a few counts. The J gene is TRBJ1-1, the V gene TRBV27, with D uncertain. The CDR3 extends over 14 amino acids. Looked up from germline, CDR1 is MNHEY and CDR2 is SMNVEV (reference sequence). Trimming took 2 bases from V and 5 from J, leaving 12 bases between them. The CDR3 nucleotides are TGTGCCAGCAGTTTAGGGGAGCGAGAGACTGAAGCTTTCTTT. Protein: CASSLGERETEAFF.

In the case of this clone: This sample also contains other DNA sequences that code for the same CDR3. The chain employs TRBV2 and TRBJ1-4; D is unclear. The CDR3 is 13 amino acids. Trimming stripped 9 bases from V and 3 bases from J, with 11 bases between. Germline values: CDR1 SNHLY, CDR2 FYNNEI. The CDR3: CASREGANEKLFF. The CDR3 nucleotides read TGTGCCAGTAGGGAGGGTGCTAATGAAAAACTGTTTTTT.

This clone showed up just once. This chain uses TRBV6-1 with TRBJ2-7; 8 bases are a match to TRBD1. This CDR3 region has 14 residues. Trimming removed 6 bases from V and 3 bases from J; junction bases left unmatched: 7. Looked up from germline, CDR1 is MNHNS and CDR2 is SASEGT. CDR3 in DNA: TGTGCCAGCAGGTCCGACAGGGGTCACTACGAGCAGTACTTC. This codes for CASRSDRGHYEQYF.

This clone has just one count. The V call is TRBV18, the J call TRBJ2-2, with 7 bases fitting TRBD1. In germline, CDR1 is KGHSH, CDR2 LQKENI. The CDR3 is 15 residues long. Trimming took 6 bases from V and 0 from J; bases not matched to a gene: 4. The CDR3 is CASSHRGTNTGELFF. The CDR3 DNA is TGTGCCAGCTCCCACAGGGGTACGAACACCGGGGAGCTGTTTTTT.

A note on this clone: The sample has other DNA sequences that encode this CDR3 too. The V call is TRBV6-5, the J call TRBJ2-2, with TRBD2 matching over 7 bases. The CDR3 runs to 16 residues. V lost 0 bases to trimming and J lost 1 base; unmatched junction nucleotides: 2. Germline CDR1 reads MNHEY; CDR2 reads SVGAGI. Here the CDR3 DNA reads TGTGCCAGCAGTTACTCCCCTAGCGGGAACACCGGGGAGCTGTTTTTT. Translated: CASSYSPSGNTGELFF.

The J gene is TRBJ1-4, the V gene TRBV6-5, with D tentatively TRBD1 (5 bases). The CDR3 totals 14 residues. Germline V gene data show CDR1 as MNHEY and CDR2 as SVGAGI. V was trimmed by 2 bases and J by 8 bases, leaving 12 bases between them. In DNA form, the CDR3 reads TGTGCCAGCAGTTACGACCGGGGGAGGGAAAAACTGTTTTTT. Its protein is CASSYDRGREKLFF.

This rearrangement joins TRBV7-9 to TRBJ1-2; 7 bases are shared with TRBD1. The CDR3 extends over 14 amino acids. Germline CDR1 is SEHNR and CDR2 is FQNEAQ (reference sequence). The trim removed 0 bases at V and 4 bases at J, leaving 2 bases unmatched. CDR3 nucleotide sequence: TGTGCCAGCAGCTTAGCTCCAGGGGGCTATGGCTACACCTTC. Protein sequence: CASSLAPGGYGYTF.

The chain uses TRBV11-2 and TRBJ2-7; 7 bases are shared with TRBD2. Germline-derived CDR1 and CDR2 are SGHAT and FQNNGV. The CDR3 sequence is 18 residues long. J gave up 7 bases and V 5 bases, and 23 bases lay outside the gene matches. In nucleotides, the CDR3 is TGTGCCAGCAGCCTTCGGGGAGGAAGCGGGAACTTCTACGTGGAGCAGTACTTC. Its translation: CASSLRGGSGNFYVEQYF.

The genes are TRBV5-1 and TRBJ2-3; 11 positions agree with TRBD2. Germline values: CDR1 SGHRS, CDR2 YFSETQ. The CDR3 extends over 16 amino acids. V was clipped by 5 bases and J by 3 bases; unmatched bases: 8. As DNA, the CDR3 is TGCGCCAGCAGGTCAACCGGGACTAGCGGTACAGATACGCAGTATTTT. This gives the protein CASRSTGTSGTDTQYF. Based on the CDR3 plus reference TRBV5-1 and TRBJ2-3, the full variable domain is KAGVTQTPRYLIKTRGQQVTLSCSPISGHRSVSWYQQTPGQGLQFLFEYFSETQRNKGNFPGRFSGRQFSNSRSEMNVSTLELGDSALYLCASRSTGTSGTDTQYFGPGTRLTVL.

In its sample, this clone was seen a few times. The V and J genes are TRBV10-3 and TRBJ1-2; no reliable D call. This CDR3 is built from 13 residues. The germline CDR1 and CDR2 sequences are ENHRY and SYGVKD. Trimming pared 8 bases from V and 0 bases from J, leaving 10 bases between. The CDR3 DNA is TGTGCCATCCAGGAATACCCTAACTATGGCTACACCTTC. Protein: CAIQEYPNYGYTF.

CDR3 loop: CASSTGAGTEAFF. The CDR3 nucleotides are TGTGCCAGCAGTACAGGGGCGGGCACTGAAGCTTTCTTT. The J gene is TRBJ1-1, the V gene TRBV6-1, with 7 bases that match TRBD1. CDR3 size: 13 residues. The V gene's germline CDR1 is MNHNS and CDR2 SASEGT. J lost 4 bases, V lost 5 bases, and 4 bases had no gene match.

Comments on this clone: Other DNA sequences in this sample translate to the same CDR3. CDR3 DNA: TGCAGCGTTGGGACAACTGGAAACACCATATATTTT. Amino acid sequence: CSVGTTGNTIYF. The rearrangement links TRBV29-1 to TRBJ1-3; tentatively, D is TRBD1 (5 bases). Trimming shortened V by 4 bases and J by 2 bases, and 6 bases separated the two germline ends. The CDR3 runs 12 residues. Per the germline V gene, CDR1 is SQVTM and CDR2 is ANQGSEA.